Listed below are T cell receptor beta chains from one sample, sequenced in a study of T cell changes during pregnancy in multiple sclerosis. The table came from immunoSEQ multiplex PCR; TCRdb's copy has only in-frame clones and leaves some out. The table lists 40,000 to 45,000 clones, 80% to 90% of them singletons. The sample here was CD4+ T cells from peripheral blood mononuclear cells, taken in the first trimester of pregnancy. These receptors were collected from a female donor with multiple sclerosis, enrolled in a pregnancy study. CDR3s leave out the opening cysteine and the closing phenylalanine or tryptophan. Each record gives: V gene, J gene, clone size, CDR3 protein. Some rows mark clone size as missing; the rest say once, few, many or name a class of expanded clone.

>TRBV5-1|TRBJ1-1|-
ASSLEGRGTEAF
>TRBV2|TRBJ1-5|-
ASSENQGSQPQH
>TRBV6-5|TRBJ2-7|-
ASSLAGTGGDYEQY
>TRBV11-3|TRBJ1-1|-
ASSLDQANTEAF
>TRBV18|TRBJ1-2|-
ASSPDRDRGPYT
>TRBV2|TRBJ2-5|-
ASSDGSGTQY
>TRBV11-2|TRBJ1-2|-
ASSSTGSSLVGYT
>TRBV4-2|TRBJ2-4|-
ASSQDNRLAGGLKNIQY
>TRBV4-3|TRBJ2-7|-
ASSQDYRPGQGSHEQY
>TRBV30|TRBJ2-1|-
AWSGPGDSGSSVQF
>TRBV4-1|TRBJ2-3|once
ASSQGGAELDGTDTQY
>TRBV7-2|TRBJ2-5|-
ASSHGGGSWETQY
>TRBV19|TRBJ1-1|medium-sized
ASSLYPNTEAF
>TRBV6-5|TRBJ2-1|-
ASSGTSGGIEQF
>TRBV18|TRBJ1-2|-
ASSPRDREGGYT
>TRBV29-1|TRBJ1-2|-
SVDEGAYGYT
>TRBV19|TRBJ1-1|once
ASSLFPGQGAYGTEAF
>TRBV29-1|TRBJ2-5|-
SVVTSGGKETQY
>TRBV11-3|TRBJ2-1|-
ASSLDQGGTFSYNEQF
>TRBV7-2|TRBJ2-1|-
ASSPLAGGVDEQF